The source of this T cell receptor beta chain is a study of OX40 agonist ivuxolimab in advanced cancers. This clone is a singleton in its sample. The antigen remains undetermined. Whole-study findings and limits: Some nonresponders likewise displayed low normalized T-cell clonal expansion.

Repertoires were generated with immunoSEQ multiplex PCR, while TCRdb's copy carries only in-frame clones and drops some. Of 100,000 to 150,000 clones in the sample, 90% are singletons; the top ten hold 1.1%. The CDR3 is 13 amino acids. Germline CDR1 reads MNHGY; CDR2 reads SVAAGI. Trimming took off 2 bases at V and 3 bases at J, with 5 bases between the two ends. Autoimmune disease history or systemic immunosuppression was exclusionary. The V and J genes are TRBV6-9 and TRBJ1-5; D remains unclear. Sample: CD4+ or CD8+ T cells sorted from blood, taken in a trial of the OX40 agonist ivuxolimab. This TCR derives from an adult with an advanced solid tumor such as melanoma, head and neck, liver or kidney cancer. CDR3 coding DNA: TGTGCCAGCAGTTATGAGGTCAATCAGCCCCAGCATTTT. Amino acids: CASSYEVNQPQHF.